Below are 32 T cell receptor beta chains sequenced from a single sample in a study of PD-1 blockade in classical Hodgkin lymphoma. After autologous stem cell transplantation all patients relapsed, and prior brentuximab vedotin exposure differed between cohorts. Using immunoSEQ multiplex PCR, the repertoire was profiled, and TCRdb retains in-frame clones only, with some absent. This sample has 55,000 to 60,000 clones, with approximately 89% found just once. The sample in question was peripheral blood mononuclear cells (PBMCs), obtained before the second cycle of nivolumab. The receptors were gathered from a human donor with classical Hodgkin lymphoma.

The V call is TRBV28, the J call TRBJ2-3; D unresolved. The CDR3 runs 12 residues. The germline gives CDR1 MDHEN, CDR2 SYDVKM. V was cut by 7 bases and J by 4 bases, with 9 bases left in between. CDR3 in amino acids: CASTVGSDTQYF. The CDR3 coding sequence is TGTGCCAGCACCGTGGGGTCAGATACGCAGTATTTT.

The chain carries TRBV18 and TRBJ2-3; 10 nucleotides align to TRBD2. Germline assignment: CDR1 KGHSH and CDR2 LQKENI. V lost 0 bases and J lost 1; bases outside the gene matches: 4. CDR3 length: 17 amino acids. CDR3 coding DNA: TGTGCCAGCTCACCACCGAGCGGGACTAGCGGCACAGATACGCAGTATTTT. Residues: CASSPPSGTSGTDTQYF. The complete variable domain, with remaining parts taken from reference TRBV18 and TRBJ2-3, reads NAGVMQNPRHLVRRRGQEARLRCSPMKGHSHVYWYRQLPEEGLKFMVYLQKENIIDESGMPKERFSAEFPKEGPSILRIQQVVRGDSAAYFCASSPPSGTSGTDTQYFGPGTRLTVL.

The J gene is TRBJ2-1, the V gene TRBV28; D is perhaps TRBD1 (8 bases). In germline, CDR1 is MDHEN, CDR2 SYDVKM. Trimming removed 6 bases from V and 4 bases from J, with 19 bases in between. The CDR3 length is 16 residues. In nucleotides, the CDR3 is TGTGCCAGCAGCCACCAGCGGGGACAGGCTTACAATGAGCAGTTCTTC. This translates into CASSHQRGQAYNEQFF.

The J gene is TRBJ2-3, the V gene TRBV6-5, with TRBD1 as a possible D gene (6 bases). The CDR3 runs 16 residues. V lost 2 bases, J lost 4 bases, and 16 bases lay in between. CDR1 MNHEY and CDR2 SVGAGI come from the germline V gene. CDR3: CASSYAAGENADTQYF. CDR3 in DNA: TGTGCCAGCAGTTACGCGGCAGGGGAAAACGCAGATACGCAGTATTTT.

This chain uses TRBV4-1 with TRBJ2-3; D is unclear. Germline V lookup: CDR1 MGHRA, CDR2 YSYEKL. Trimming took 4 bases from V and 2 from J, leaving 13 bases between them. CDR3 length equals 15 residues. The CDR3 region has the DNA TGCGCCAGCAGCCTGAGCTTAGCATTCACAGATACGCAGTATTTT. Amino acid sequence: CASSLSLAFTDTQYF.

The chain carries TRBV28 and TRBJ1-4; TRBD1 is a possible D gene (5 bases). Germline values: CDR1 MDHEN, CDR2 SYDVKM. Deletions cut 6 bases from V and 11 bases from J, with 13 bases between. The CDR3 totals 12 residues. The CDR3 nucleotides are TGTGCCAGCAGCTTCAGGGAAGGGAAACTGTTTTTT. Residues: CASSFREGKLFF.

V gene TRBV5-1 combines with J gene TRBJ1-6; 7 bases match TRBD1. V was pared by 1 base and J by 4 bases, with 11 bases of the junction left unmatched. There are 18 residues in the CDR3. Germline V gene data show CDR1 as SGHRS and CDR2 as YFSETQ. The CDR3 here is CASSLKGGAGLYNSPLHF. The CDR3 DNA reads TGCGCCAGCAGCTTGAAAGGGGGCGCGGGTCTTTATAATTCACCCCTCCACTTT. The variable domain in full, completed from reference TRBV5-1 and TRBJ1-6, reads KAGVTQTPRYLIKTRGQQVTLSCSPISGHRSVSWYQQTPGQGLQFLFEYFSETQRNKGNFPGRFSGRQFSNSRSEMNVSTLELGDSALYLCASSLKGGAGLYNSPLHFGNGTRLTVT.

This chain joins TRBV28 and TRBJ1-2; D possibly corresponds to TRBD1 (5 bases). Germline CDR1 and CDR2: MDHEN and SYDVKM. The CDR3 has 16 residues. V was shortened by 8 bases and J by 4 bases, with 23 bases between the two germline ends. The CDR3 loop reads CASDFGHVRGTYGYTF. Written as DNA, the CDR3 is TGTGCCAGCGATTTTGGTCATGTACGGGGCACCTATGGCTACACCTTC.

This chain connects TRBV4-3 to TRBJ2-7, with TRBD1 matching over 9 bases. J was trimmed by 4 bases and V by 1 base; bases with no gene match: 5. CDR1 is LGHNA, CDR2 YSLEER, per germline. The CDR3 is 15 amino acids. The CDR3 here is CASSQARTGAYEQYF. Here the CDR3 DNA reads TGCGCCAGCAGCCAAGCCCGGACAGGGGCGTACGAGCAGTACTTC.

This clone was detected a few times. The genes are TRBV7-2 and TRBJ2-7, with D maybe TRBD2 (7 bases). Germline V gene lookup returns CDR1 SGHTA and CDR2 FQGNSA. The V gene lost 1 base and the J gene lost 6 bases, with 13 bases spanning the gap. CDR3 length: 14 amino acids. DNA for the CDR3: TGTGCCAGCAGCTTAGGCGGGGGCAGGCGCGAGCAGTACTTC. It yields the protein CASSLGGGRREQYF. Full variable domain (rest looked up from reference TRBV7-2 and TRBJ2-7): GAGVSQSPSNKVTEKGKDVELRCDPISGHTALYWYRQSLGQGLEFLIYFQGNSAPDKSGLPSDRFSAERTGGSVSTLTIQRTQQEDSAVYLCASSLGGGRREQYFGPGTRLTVT.

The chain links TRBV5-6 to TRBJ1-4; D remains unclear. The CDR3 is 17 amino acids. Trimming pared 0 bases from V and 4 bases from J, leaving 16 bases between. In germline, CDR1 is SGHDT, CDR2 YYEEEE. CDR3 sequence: CASSLVSGGPGNEKLFF. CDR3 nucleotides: TGTGCCAGCAGCTTGGTATCAGGAGGGCCCGGTAATGAAAAACTGTTTTTT.

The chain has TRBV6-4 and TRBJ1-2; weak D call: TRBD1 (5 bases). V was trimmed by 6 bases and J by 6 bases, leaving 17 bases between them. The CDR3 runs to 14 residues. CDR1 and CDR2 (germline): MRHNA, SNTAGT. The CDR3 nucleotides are TGTGCCAGCAGCTCGGGACGGAAAGACGATGGCTACACCTTC. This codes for CASSSGRKDDGYTF.

The CDR3 DNA reads TGTGCCAGCAGAAGAACGGGACTCGGTAGCGAAAAACTGTTTTTT. This gives the protein CASRRTGLGSEKLFF. The rearrangement joins TRBV6-4 to TRBJ1-4, with a weak D call TRBD1 (5 bases). The CDR3 length is 15 residues. Per germline, CDR1 MRHNA and CDR2 SNTAGT. Trimming removed 6 bases at V and 8 bases at J, with 19 bases between.

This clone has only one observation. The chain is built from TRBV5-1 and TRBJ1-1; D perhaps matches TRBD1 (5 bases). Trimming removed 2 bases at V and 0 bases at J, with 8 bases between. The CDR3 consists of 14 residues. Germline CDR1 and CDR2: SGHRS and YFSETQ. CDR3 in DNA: TGCGCCAGCAGCTTAAGGGGCCTGAACACTGAAGCTTTCTTT. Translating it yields CASSLRGLNTEAFF.

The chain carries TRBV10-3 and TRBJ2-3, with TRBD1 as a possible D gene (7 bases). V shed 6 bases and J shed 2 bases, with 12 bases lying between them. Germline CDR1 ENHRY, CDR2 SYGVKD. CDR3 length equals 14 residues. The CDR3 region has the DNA TGTGCCATCAGGGACAGGAGGGCCACAGATACGCAGTATTTT. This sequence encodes CAIRDRRATDTQYF.

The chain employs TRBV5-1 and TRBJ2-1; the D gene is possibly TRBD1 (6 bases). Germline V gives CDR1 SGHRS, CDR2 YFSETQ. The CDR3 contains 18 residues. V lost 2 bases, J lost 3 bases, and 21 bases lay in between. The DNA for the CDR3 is TGCGCCAGCAGCTTAAACAGGGACGGTCCCCACCACTACAATGAGCAGTTCTTC. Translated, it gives CASSLNRDGPHHYNEQFF.

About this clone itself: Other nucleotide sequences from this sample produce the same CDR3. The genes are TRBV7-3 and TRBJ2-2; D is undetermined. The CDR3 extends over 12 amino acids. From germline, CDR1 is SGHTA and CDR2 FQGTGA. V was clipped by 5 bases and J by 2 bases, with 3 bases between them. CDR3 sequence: CASSLNTGELFF. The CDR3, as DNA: TGTGCCAGCAGCCTAAACACCGGGGAGCTGTTTTTT.

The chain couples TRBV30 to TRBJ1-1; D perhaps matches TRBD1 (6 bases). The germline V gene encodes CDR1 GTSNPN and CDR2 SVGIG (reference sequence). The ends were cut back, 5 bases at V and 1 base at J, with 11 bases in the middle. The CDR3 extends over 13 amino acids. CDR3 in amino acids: CAWVGQKNTEAFF. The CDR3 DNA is TGTGCCTGGGTCGGACAGAAGAACACTGAAGCTTTCTTT.

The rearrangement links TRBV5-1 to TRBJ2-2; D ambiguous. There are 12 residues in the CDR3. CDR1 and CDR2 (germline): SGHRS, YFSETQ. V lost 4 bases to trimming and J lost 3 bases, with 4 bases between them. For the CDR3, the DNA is TGCGCCAGCAGCCCGGACACCGGGGAGCTGTTTTTT. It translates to CASSPDTGELFF.

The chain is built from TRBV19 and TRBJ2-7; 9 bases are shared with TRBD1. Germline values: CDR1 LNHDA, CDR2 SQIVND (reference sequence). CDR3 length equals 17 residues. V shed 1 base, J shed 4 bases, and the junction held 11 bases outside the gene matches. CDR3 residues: CASSIVADRGTNYEQYF. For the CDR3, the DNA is TGTGCCAGTAGTATAGTTGCTGACAGGGGGACTAATTACGAGCAGTACTTC.

The CDR3 sequence: CASMAFRHDEKLFF. CDR3 bases: TGTGCCAGCATGGCGTTTCGCCATGATGAAAAACTGTTTTTT. The chain couples TRBV2 to TRBJ1-4; no clear D. Germline assignment: CDR1 SNHLY and CDR2 FYNNEI. The V gene lost 7 bases and the J gene lost 6 bases, with 15 bases spanning the gap. This CDR3 comprises 14 residues.

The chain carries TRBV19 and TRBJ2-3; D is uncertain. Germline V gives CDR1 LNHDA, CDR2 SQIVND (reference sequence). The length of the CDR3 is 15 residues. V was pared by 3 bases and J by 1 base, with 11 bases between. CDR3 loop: CASSIKGFGTDTQYF. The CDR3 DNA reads TGTGCCAGTAGTATCAAGGGTTTCGGCACAGATACGCAGTATTTT. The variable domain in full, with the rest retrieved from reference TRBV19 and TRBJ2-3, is DGGITQSPKYLFRKEGQNVTLSCEQNLNHDAMYWYRQDPGQGLRLIYYSQIVNDFQKGDIAEGYSVSREKKESFPLTVTSAQKNPTAFYLCASSIKGFGTDTQYFGPGTRLTVL.

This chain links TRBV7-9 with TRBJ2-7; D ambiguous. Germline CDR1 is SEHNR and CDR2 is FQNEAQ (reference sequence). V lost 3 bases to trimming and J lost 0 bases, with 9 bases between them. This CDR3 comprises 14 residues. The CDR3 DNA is TGTGCCAGCAGCTTTCAGGAGCACTCCTACGAGCAGTACTTC. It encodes CASSFQEHSYEQYF.

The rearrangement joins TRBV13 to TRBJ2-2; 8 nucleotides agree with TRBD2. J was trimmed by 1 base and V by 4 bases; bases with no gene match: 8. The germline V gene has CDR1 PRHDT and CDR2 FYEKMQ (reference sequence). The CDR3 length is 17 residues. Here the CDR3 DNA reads TGTGCCAGCAGCTCCTATCCTAGCGGGCAGAACACCGGGGAGCTGTTTTTT. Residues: CASSSYPSGQNTGELFF. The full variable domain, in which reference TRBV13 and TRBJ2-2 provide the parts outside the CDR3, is AAGVIQSPRHLIKEKRETATLKCYPIPRHDTVYWYQQGPGQDPQFLISFYEKMQSDKGSIPDRFSAQQFSDYHSELNMSSLELGDSALYFCASSSYPSGQNTGELFFGEGSRLTVL.

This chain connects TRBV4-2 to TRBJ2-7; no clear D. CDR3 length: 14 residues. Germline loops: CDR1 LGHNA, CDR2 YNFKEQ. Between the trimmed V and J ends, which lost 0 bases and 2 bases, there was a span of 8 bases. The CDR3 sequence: CASSQENLPYEQYF. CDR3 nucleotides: TGTGCCAGCAGCCAAGAGAACCTCCCCTACGAGCAGTACTTC.

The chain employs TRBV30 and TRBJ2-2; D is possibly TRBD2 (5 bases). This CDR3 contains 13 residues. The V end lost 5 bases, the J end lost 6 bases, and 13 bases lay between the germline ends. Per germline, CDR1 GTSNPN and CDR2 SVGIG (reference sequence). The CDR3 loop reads CAWYGDKAGELFF. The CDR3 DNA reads TGTGCCTGGTACGGGGATAAGGCCGGGGAGCTGTTTTTT.

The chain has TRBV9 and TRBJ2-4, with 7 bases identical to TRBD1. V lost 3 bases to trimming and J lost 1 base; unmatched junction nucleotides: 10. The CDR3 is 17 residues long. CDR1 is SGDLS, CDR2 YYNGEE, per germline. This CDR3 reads CASSEDRAGRAKNIQYF. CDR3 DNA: TGTGCCAGCAGCGAAGACAGGGCTGGTAGGGCCAAAAACATTCAGTACTTC.

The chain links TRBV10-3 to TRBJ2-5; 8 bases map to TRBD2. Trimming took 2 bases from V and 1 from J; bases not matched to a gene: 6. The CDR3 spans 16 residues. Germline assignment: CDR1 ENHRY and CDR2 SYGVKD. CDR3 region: CAISETETSGQETQYF. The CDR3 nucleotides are TGTGCCATCAGTGAGACCGAAACTAGCGGCCAAGAGACCCAGTACTTC.

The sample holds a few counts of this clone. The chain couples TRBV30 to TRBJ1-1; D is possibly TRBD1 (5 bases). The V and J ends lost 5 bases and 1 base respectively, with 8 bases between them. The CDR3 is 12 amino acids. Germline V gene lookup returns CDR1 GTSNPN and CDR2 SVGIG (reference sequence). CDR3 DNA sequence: TGTGCCTGGGGGGCGACGAACACTGAAGCTTTCTTT. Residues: CAWGATNTEAFF.

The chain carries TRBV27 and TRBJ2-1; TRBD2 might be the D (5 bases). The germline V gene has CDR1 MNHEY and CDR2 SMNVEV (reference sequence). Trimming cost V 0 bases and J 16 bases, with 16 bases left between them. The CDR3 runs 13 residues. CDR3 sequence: CASSLSFLAGHFF. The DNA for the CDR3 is TGTGCCAGCAGTTTATCGTTCCTAGCAGGTCATTTCTTC.

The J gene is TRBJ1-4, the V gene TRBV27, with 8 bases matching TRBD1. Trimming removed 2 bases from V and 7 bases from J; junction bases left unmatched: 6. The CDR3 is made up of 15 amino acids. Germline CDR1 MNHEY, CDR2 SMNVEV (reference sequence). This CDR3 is CASSLTPGGGEKLFF. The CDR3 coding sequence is TGTGCCAGCAGTTTAACGCCAGGGGGCGGTGAAAAACTGTTTTTT.

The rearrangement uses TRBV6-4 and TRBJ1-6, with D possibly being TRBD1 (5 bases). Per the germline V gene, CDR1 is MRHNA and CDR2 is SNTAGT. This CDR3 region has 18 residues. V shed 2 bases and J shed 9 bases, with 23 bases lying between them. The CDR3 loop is CASSDRQGDWTSGSPLHF. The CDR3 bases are TGTGCCAGCAGTGACCGGCAGGGAGACTGGACTAGCGGTTCACCCCTCCACTTT.